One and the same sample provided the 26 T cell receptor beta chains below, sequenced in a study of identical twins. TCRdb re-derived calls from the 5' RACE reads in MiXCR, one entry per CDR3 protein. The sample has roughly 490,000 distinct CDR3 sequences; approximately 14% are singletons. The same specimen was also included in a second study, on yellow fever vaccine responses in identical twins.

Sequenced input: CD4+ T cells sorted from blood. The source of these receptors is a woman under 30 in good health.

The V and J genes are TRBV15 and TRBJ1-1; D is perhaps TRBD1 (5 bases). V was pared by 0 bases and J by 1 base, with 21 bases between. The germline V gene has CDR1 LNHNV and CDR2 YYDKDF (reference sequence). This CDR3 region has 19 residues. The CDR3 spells CATSRDGLGVVQKNTEAFF. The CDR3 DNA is TGTGCCACCAGCAGAGATGGGTTGGGGGTAGTACAGAAGAACACTGAAGCTTTCTTT.

DNA for the CDR3: TGTGCCACCTCTCGTACTACTATGAACACTGAAGCTTTCTTT. Its protein product is CATSRTTMNTEAFF. J is TRBJ1-1 and V is TRBV15; D unclear. The CDR3 covers 14 residues. Germline-derived CDR1 and CDR2 are LNHNV and YYDKDF (reference sequence). V lost 8 bases and J lost 0, with 13 bases in between. Together with reference TRBV15 and TRBJ1-1, the CDR3 gives the full variable domain: DAMVIQNPRYQVTQFGKPVTLSCSQTLNHNVMYWYQQKSSQAPKLLFHYYDKDFNNEADTPDNFQSRRPNTSFCFLDIRSPGLGDTAMYLCATSRTTMNTEAFFGQGTRLTVV.

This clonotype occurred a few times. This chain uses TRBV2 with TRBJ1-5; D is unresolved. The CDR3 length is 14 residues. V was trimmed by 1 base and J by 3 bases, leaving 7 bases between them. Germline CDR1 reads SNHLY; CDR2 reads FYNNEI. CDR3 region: CASSEVSDNQPQHF. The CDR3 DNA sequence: TGTGCCAGCAGTGAAGTCAGTGACAATCAGCCCCAGCATTTT.

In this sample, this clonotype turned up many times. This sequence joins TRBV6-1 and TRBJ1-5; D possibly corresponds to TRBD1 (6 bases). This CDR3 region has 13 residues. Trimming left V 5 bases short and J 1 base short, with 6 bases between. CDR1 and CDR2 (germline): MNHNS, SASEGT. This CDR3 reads CASSQGSNQPQHF. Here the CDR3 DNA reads TGTGCCAGCAGTCAGGGGAGCAATCAGCCCCAGCATTTT.

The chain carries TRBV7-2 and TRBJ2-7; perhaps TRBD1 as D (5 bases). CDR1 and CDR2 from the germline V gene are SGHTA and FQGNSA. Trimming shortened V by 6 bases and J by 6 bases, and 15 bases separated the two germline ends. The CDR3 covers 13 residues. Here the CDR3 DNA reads TGTGCCAGCAGACTGGGGCCAAACAGCGAGCAGTACTTC. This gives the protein CASRLGPNSEQYF.

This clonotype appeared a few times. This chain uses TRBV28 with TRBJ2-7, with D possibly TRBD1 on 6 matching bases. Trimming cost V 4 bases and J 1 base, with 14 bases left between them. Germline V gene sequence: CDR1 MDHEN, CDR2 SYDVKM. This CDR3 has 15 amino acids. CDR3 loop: CASSSLQGGSYEQYF. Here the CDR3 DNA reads TGTGCCAGCAGTTCGTTACAGGGTGGGTCCTACGAGCAGTACTTC.

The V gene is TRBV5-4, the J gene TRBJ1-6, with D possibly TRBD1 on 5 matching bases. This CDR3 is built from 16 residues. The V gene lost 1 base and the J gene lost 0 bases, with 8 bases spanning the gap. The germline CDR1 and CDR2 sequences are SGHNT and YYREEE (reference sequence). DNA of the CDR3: TGTGCCAGCAGCTTGTTCCAGGGCTCCTATAATTCACCCCTCCACTTT. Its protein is CASSLFQGSYNSPLHF.

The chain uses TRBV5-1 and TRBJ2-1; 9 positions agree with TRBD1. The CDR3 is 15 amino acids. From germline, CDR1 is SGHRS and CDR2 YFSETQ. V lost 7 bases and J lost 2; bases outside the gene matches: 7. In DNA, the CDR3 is TGCGCCAGCCGATCCGGGACAGGGACCTACAATGAGCAGTTCTTC. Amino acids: CASRSGTGTYNEQFF.

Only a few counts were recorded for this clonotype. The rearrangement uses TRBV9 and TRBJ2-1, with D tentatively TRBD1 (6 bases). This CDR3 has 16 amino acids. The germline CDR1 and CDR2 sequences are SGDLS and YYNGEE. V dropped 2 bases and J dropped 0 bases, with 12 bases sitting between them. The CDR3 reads CASSVDTGNSYNEQFF. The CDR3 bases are TGTGCCAGCAGCGTCGACACAGGGAACTCCTACAATGAGCAGTTCTTC.

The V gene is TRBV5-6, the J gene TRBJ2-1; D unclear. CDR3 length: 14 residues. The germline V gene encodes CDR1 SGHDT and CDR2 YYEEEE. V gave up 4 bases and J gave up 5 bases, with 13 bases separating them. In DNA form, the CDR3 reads TGTGCCAGCAGCCACCAACGAAACCACAATGAGCAGTTCTTC. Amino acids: CASSHQRNHNEQFF. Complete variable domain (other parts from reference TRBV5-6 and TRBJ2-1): DAGVTQSPTHLIKTRGQQVTLRCSPKSGHDTVSWYQQALGQGPQFIFQYYEEEERQRGNFPDRFSGHQFPNYSSELNVNALLLGDSALYLCASSHQRNHNEQFFGPGTRLTVL.

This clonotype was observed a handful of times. The CDR3, as DNA: TGTGCCAGCAGTTCCGGGACTACTTACACAGATACGCAGTATTTT. Protein product: CASSSGTTYTDTQYF. The genes are TRBV6-2 or TRBV6-3 and TRBJ2-3; TRBD2 matches 7 bases. J gave up 2 bases and V 4 bases, and 6 bases lay outside the gene matches. The CDR3 totals 15 residues. Germline V gene sequence: CDR1 MNHEY, CDR2 SVGEGT.

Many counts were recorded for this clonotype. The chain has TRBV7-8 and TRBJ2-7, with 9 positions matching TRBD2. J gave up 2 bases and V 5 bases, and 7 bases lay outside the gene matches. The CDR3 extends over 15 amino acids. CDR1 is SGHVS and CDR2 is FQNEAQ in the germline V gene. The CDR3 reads CASSLGLARTYEQYF. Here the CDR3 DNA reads TGTGCCAGCAGCCTCGGACTAGCGCGGACCTACGAGCAGTACTTC.

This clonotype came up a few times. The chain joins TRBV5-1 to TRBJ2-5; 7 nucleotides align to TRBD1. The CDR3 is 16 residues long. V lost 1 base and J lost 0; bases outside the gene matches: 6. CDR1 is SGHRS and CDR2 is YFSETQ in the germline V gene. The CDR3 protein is CASSLSTGEHQETQYF. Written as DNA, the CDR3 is TGCGCCAGCAGCTTGAGTACAGGGGAGCACCAAGAGACCCAGTACTTC.

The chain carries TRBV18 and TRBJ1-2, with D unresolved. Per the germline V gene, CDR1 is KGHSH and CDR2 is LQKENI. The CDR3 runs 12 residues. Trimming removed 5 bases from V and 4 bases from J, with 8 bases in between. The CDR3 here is CASSNLGYGYTF. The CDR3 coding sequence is TGTGCCAGCTCAAACCTCGGCTATGGCTACACCTTC.

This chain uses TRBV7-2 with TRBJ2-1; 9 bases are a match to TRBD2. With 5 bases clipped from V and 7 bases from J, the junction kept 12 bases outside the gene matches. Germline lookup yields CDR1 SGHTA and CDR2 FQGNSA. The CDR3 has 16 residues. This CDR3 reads CASSPVGTSILNEQFF. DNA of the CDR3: TGTGCCAGCAGCCCAGTCGGGACTAGCATCTTAAATGAGCAGTTCTTC.

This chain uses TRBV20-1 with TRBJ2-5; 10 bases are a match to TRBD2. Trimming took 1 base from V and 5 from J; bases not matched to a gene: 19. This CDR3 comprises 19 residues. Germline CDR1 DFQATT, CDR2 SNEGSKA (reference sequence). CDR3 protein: CSARAPFPGTSGRAETQYF. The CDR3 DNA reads TGCAGTGCTAGAGCGCCCTTCCCGGGAACGAGCGGGAGGGCCGAGACCCAGTACTTC.

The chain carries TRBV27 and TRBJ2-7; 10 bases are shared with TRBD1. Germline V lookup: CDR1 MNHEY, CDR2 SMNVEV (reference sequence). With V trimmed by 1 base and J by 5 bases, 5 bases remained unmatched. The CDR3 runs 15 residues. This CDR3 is CASSLWGQGPDEQYF. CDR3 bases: TGTGCCAGCAGTTTATGGGGACAGGGGCCCGACGAGCAGTACTTC.

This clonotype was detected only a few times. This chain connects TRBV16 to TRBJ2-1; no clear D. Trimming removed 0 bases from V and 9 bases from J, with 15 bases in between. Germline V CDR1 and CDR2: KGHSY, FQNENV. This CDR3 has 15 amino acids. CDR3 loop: CASSQSNWEGSEQFF. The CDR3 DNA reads TGTGCCAGCAGCCAATCGAATTGGGAAGGCAGTGAGCAGTTCTTC.

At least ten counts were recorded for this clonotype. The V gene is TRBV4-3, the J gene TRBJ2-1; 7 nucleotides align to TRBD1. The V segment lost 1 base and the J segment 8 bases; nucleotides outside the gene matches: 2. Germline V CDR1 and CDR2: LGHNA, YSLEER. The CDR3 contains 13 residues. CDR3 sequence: CASSQGQGYEQFF. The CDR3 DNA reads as TGCGCCAGCAGCCAAGGACAGGGCTATGAGCAGTTCTTC.

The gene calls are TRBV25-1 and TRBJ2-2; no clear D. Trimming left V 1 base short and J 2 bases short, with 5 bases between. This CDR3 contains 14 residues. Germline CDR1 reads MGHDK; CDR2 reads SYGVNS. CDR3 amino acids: CASSEFVNTGELFF. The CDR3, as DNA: TGTGCCAGCAGTGAATTTGTCAACACCGGGGAGCTGTTTTTT.

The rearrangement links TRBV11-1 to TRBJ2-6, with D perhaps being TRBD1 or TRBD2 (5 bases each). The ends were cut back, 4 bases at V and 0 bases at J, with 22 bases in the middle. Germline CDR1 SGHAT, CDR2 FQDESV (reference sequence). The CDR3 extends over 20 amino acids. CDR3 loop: CASSSTVGSGRRSGANVLTF. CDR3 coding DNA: TGTGCCAGCAGCTCCACTGTGGGGTCGGGACGGCGCTCTGGGGCCAACGTCCTGACTTTC.

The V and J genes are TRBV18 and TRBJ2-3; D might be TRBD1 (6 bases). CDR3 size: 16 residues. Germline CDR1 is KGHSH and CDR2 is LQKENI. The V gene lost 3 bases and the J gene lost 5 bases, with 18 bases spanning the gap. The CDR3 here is CASSPTVTGSLDTQYF. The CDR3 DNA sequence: TGTGCCAGCTCACCCACGGTGACAGGCTCTTTAGATACGCAGTATTTT.

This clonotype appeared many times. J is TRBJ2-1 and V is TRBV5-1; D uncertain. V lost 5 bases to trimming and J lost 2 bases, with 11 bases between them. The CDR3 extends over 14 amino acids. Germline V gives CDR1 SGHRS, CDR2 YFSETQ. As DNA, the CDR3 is TGCGCCAGCAGACTCTCAGCGACCTACAATGAGCAGTTCTTC. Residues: CASRLSATYNEQFF.

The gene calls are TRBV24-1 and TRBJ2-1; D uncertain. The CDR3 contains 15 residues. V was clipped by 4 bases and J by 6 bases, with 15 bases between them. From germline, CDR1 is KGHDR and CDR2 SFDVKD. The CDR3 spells CATSDPSRSVNEQFF. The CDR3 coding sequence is TGTGCCACCAGTGACCCCAGCCGCAGCGTCAATGAGCAGTTCTTC.

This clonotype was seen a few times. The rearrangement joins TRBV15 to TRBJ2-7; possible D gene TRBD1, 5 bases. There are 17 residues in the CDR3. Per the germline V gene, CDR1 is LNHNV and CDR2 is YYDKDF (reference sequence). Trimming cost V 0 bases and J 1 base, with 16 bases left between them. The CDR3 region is CATSREGQGGKSYEQYF. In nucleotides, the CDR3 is TGTGCCACCAGCAGAGAAGGCCAGGGTGGGAAATCCTACGAGCAGTACTTC.

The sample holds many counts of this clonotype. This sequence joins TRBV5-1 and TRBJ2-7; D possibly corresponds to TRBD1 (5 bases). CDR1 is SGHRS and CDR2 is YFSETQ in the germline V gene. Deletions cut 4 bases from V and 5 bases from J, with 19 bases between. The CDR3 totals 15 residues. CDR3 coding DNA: TGCGCCAGCAGCGACATAACCGGGCAGGGTGACGAGCAGTACTTC. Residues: CASSDITGQGDEQYF.